The rows below give T cell receptor beta chains drawn from one sample of a study of cytomegalovirus exposure and HLA in healthy donors. Produced via immunoSEQ multiplex PCR; TCRdb's table is partial and in-frame only. Found here are around 150,000 clones, approximately 60% of them singletons; the top ten hold approximately 1.6%. Specimen: PBMCs. These receptors came from a human donor in good health. The CDR3 runs from the conserved cysteine through the conserved F or W. The D gene is left open where the match is weak. Clone size is stated in some rows and not others, as once, few, many or a class when expanded.

>TRBJ2-3|TRBV7-9|-|TRBD2
CASSLGAGGITDTQYF
TGTGCCAGCAGCTTAGGAGCGGGAGGGATCACAGATACGCAGTATTTT
>TRBJ1-1|TRBV9|few|TRBD1
CASSDPGQDLGAFF
TGTGCCAGCAGCGATCCGGGACAGGACTTGGGAGCTTTCTTT
>TRBJ2-1|TRBV5-6|-|-
CASSLAGGNEQFF
TGTGCCAGCAGCTTGGCCGGGGGCAATGAGCAGTTCTTC
>TRBJ2-5|TRBV18|-|TRBD1
CASSPIGQGGETQYF
TGTGCCAGCTCACCTATTGGACAGGGTGGAGAGACCCAGTACTTC
>TRBJ2-7|TRBV29-1|few|TRBD1
CSVIRDRGIGEQYF
TGCAGCGTTATTAGGGACAGGGGGATTGGCGAGCAGTACTTC
>TRBJ2-3|TRBV28|few|-
CASSPLGGLTDTQYF
TGTGCCAGCAGTCCTCTCGGTGGGCTCACAGATACGCAGTATTTT
>TRBJ1-5|TRBV2|-|TRBD1
CASSVDRVSNQPQHF
TGTGCCAGCAGCGTTGACAGGGTGAGCAATCAGCCCCAGCATTTT
>TRBJ2-1|TRBV9|-|-
CASGGASFPPEQFF
TGTGCCAGCGGCGGGGCTAGCTTCCCCCCCGAGCAGTTCTTC
>TRBJ2-7|TRBV11-2|-|TRBD2
CASNLGAGTSSYEQYF
TGTGCCAGCAACTTGGGGGCCGGGACTAGCTCCTACGAGCAGTACTTC
>TRBJ2-7|TRBV5-1|-|TRBD1
CASNRQGGYEQYF
TGCGCCAGCAACAGACAGGGGGGCTACGAGCAGTACTTC
>TRBJ1-2|TRBV28|-|TRBD1
CASSLPGQGARGYTF
TGTGCCAGCAGTTTACCGGGACAGGGGGCGCGAGGCTACACCTTC
>TRBJ1-2|TRBV6-1|-|-
CASSESRGLGGYTF
TGTGCCAGCAGTGAATCCAGGGGACTAGGAGGCTACACCTTC
>TRBJ2-5|TRBV7-9|-|TRBD2
CASSLLPSGQETQYF
TGTGCCAGCAGCTTACTGCCTAGCGGGCAAGAGACCCAGTACTTC